This TCR beta chain derives from a study of CD8 T cells in Susac syndrome. The V end lost 2 bases, the J end lost 2 bases, and 10 bases lay between the germline ends. Germline CDR1 reads LGHDT; CDR2 reads YNNKEL (reference sequence). The CDR3 extends over 14 amino acids. It was with random hexamers that about 0.45 to 1 ug RNA was reverse transcribed. An immunoSEQ multiplex PCR generated amplified TCR beta CDR3 products spanning 54 Vbeta and 13 Jbeta. TCRdb reanalysed the immunoSEQ multiplex PCR reads using MiXCR and keeps one entry per CDR3 protein. The table shows about 300,000 distinct CDR3 sequences, with approximately 89% occurring only once.

The chain has TRBV3-1 and TRBJ2-7, with D perhaps TRBD1 or TRBD2 (5 bases each). Source material: CD8+ T cells from PBMCs. This receptor was taken from a human donor with multiple sclerosis. The CDR3 sequence is CASSQRGVTYEQYF. For the CDR3, the DNA is TGTGCCAGCAGCCAAAGGGGAGTCACCTACGAGCAGTACTTC.